The rows below give T cell receptor beta chains drawn from one sample of a study of T cell changes during pregnancy in multiple sclerosis. Clones were sequenced by immunoSEQ multiplex PCR, and TCRdb holds only the in-frame ones, with some missing. The table lists 50,000 to 65,000 clones, over 90% of them singletons. Specimen: peripheral blood, collected in the first trimester of pregnancy. The source is a female donor with multiple sclerosis, enrolled in a pregnancy study. The CDR3 runs from the conserved cysteine through the conserved F or W. Fields, in order: clone size, D gene, V gene, J gene, CDR3 protein, CDR3 DNA. The D gene is left open where the match is weak. Rows give clone size only sometimes, using once, few, many, or a class for an expanded clone.

>.|TRBD2|TRBV27|TRBJ2-1
CASSRWGGSYNEQFF
TGTGCCAGCAGTCGGTGGGGGGGGAGCTACAATGAGCAGTTCTTC
>.|TRBD1|TRBV7-2|TRBJ2-2
CASTRNGTGIGLVGELFF
TGTGCCAGCACCCGAAATGGGACAGGGATCGGGTTGGTCGGGGAGCTGTTTTTT
>.|.|TRBV5-1|TRBJ2-1
CASMQVPTNNEQFF
TGCGCCAGCATGCAGGTTCCTACCAACAATGAGCAGTTCTTC
>.|TRBD1|TRBV7-9|TRBJ2-5
CASSRQGGRETQYF
TGTGCCAGCAGCCGACAGGGGGGGAGAGAGACCCAGTACTTC
>.|.|TRBV6-4|TRBJ1-1
CASSDSPSGGTEAFF
TGTGCCAGCAGTGACTCTCCGTCCGGGGGAACTGAAGCTTTCTTT
>.|TRBD1|TRBV5-5|TRBJ1-2
CASSLVSDRGYGYTF
TGTGCCAGCAGCTTGGTTTCGGACAGGGGGTATGGCTACACCTTC
>.|.|TRBV5-4|TRBJ1-5
CASSLVGSNQPQHF
TGTGCCAGCAGCCTGGTTGGCAGCAATCAGCCCCAGCATTTT
>.|TRBD1|TRBV6-6|TRBJ1-1
CASSHPPGQKNTEAFF
TGTGCCAGCAGTCACCCTCCGGGACAGAAGAACACTGAAGCTTTCTTT
>.|.|TRBV5-6|TRBJ1-2
CASSLVAAYGYTF
TGTGCCAGCAGCTTGGTGGCTGCCTATGGCTACACCTTC
>.|TRBD2|TRBV29-1|TRBJ2-7
CSVLAGMGEQYF
TGCAGCGTTCTAGCGGGGATGGGCGAGCAGTACTTC
>.|TRBD2|TRBV27|TRBJ2-1
CASSATSGGSNEQFF
TGTGCCAGCAGTGCCACTAGCGGGGGGTCCAATGAGCAGTTCTTC
>.|.|TRBV15|TRBJ1-1
CATSRDFGGDEAFF
TGTGCCACCAGCAGAGATTTCGGGGGGGATGAAGCTTTCTTT
>.|.|TRBV19|TRBJ2-2
CASSMGRSYTGELFF
TGTGCCAGTAGTATGGGCAGGTCCTACACCGGGGAGCTGTTTTTT
>.|.|TRBV10-3|TRBJ2-7
CAISAPGTYEQYF
TGTGCCATCAGCGCCCCCGGGACCTACGAGCAGTACTTC
>few|.|TRBV27|TRBJ1-1
CASSYNPRQDKNTEAFF
TGTGCCAGCAGTTACAATCCCCGACAGGATAAGAACACTGAAGCTTTCTTT
>.|.|TRBV20-1|TRBJ1-1
CSPRDTEAFF
TGCAGTCCCCGGGACACTGAAGCTTTCTTT
>.|.|TRBV7-3|TRBJ2-1
CASSLNSVTGSYNEQFF
TGTGCCAGCAGCTTAAATTCCGTGACAGGATCCTACAATGAGCAGTTCTTC
>.|TRBD1|TRBV19|TRBJ1-3
CASSRDRGGVTIYF
TGTGCCAGTAGTCGGGACAGGGGAGGCGTAACCATATATTTT
>.|.|TRBV20-1|TRBJ2-3
CSARNRDTQYF
TGCAGTGCTAGAAATAGAGATACGCAGTATTTT
>.|TRBD1|TRBV6-1|TRBJ2-7
CASSAEAGTVYEQYF
TGTGCCAGCAGTGCCGAAGCCGGGACAGTGTACGAGCAGTACTTC
>.|TRBD2|TRBV7-2|TRBJ2-7
CASSSSGGSPPHSYEQYF
TGTGCCAGCAGCTCTAGCGGGGGGTCTCCCCCCCACTCCTACGAGCAGTACTTC
>.|TRBD1|TRBV4-3|TRBJ1-3
CASSPRTGPGNTIYF
TGCGCCAGCAGCCCTAGGACAGGCCCTGGAAACACCATATATTTT
>.|.|TRBV11-3|TRBJ2-1
CASSGTRYEQFF
TGTGCCAGCAGCGGAACTAGGTATGAGCAGTTCTTC
>.|.|TRBV7-9|TRBJ1-2
CASSLGGPNYGYTF
TGTGCCAGCAGCTTAGGGGGCCCCAACTATGGCTACACCTTC
>.|.|TRBV9|TRBJ1-1
CASSVGSGAGMNTEAFF
TGTGCCAGCAGCGTAGGTTCGGGAGCGGGAATGAACACTGAAGCTTTCTTT
>.|.|TRBV11-3|TRBJ1-1
CASSLGGVSAEAFF
TGTGCCAGCAGCTTAGGAGGAGTTAGCGCTGAAGCTTTCTTT
>.|TRBD2|TRBV5-6|TRBJ2-2
CASSWPSGGTGELFF
TGTGCCAGCAGCTGGCCTAGCGGGGGGACCGGGGAGCTGTTTTTT
>.|.|TRBV5-4|TRBJ1-1
CASSLVEVDTEAFF
TGTGCCAGCAGCTTGGTAGAAGTGGACACTGAAGCTTTCTTT
>.|TRBD2|TRBV27|TRBJ2-2
CASTGGATIFGELFF
TGTGCCAGCACCGGGGGGGCGACGATTTTCGGGGAGCTGTTTTTT
>.|TRBD1|TRBV11-1|TRBJ1-1
CASSFRQGAGTPEAFF
TGTGCCAGCAGCTTCCGACAGGGGGCAGGGACGCCCGAAGCTTTCTTT
>.|.|TRBV7-7|TRBJ2-7
CASSPAPGSSYEQYF
TGTGCCAGCAGTCCTGCCCCAGGTTCAAGCTACGAGCAGTACTTC
>.|.|TRBV5-1|TRBJ1-2
CASSKDKPSYGYTF
TGCGCCAGCAGCAAAGACAAACCCTCCTATGGCTACACCTTC
>.|TRBD2|TRBV6-4|TRBJ2-3
CASSDGAGGPTDTQYF
TGTGCCAGCAGTGACGGAGCGGGGGGGCCCACAGATACGCAGTATTTT
>.|.|TRBV6-1|TRBJ2-7
CASSEQDIYEQYF
TGTGCCAGCAGTGAACAGGATATCTACGAGCAGTACTTC
>once|TRBD1|TRBV10-3|TRBJ2-7
CATSPGQGKASSYEQYF
TGTGCCACATCTCCGGGACAGGGGAAGGCTAGCTCCTACGAGCAGTACTTC
>.|.|TRBV14|TRBJ1-6
CASSQDLRVPLHF
TGTGCCAGCAGCCAAGACCTTCGGGTGCCCCTCCACTTT
>.|.|TRBV29-1|TRBJ1-2
CSVDLGRNYGYTF
TGCAGCGTTGATCTAGGTAGAAACTATGGCTACACCTTC
>.|.|TRBV5-4|TRBJ1-2
CASRTGGRANYGYTF
TGTGCCAGCAGGACGGGGGGCCGAGCTAACTATGGCTACACCTTC
>.|.|TRBV5-1|TRBJ1-3
CASIIGEQGKSGNTIYF
TGCGCCAGCATCATTGGGGAACAGGGAAAATCGGGAAACACCATATATTTT
>.|.|TRBV5-1|TRBJ1-4
CASSLATDLTTNEKLFF
TGCGCCAGCAGCTTGGCGACAGACCTTACAACTAATGAAAAACTGTTTTTT
>.|TRBD2|TRBV9|TRBJ2-1
CASSGLAGSYNEQFF
TGTGCCAGCAGCGGACTAGCGGGGTCCTACAATGAGCAGTTCTTC
>.|.|TRBV7-9|TRBJ1-1
CASSHPTGDNTEAFF
TGTGCCAGCAGCCATCCTACGGGGGACAACACTGAAGCTTTCTTT
>.|.|TRBV28|TRBJ2-5
CASRLSGQETQYF
TGTGCCAGCAGACTATCCGGCCAAGAGACCCAGTACTTC
>.|TRBD1|TRBV7-9|TRBJ1-1
CASSLGQGARTEAFF
TGTGCCAGCAGCTTAGGACAGGGGGCGCGGACTGAAGCTTTCTTT
>.|.|TRBV21-1|TRBJ2-7
CASRTGVEHEQYF
TGTGCCAGCAGGACAGGGGTTGAGCACGAGCAGTACTTC
>.|.|TRBV19|TRBJ2-3
CASNWGGATDTQYF
TGTGCCAGTAATTGGGGGGGCGCGACAGATACGCAGTATTTT
>.|TRBD1|TRBV13|TRBJ2-5
CASSTGQGAWEQYF
TGTGCCAGCAGCACAGGACAGGGGGCTTGGGAGCAGTACTTC
>.|.|TRBV7-9|TRBJ1-1
CAARDTEAFF
TGTGCCGCGAGGGACACTGAAGCTTTCTTT
>.|TRBD2|TRBV5-6|TRBJ2-1
CASSGPGGGQYYNEQFF
TGTGCCAGCAGCGGCCCTGGCGGGGGGCAATACTACAATGAGCAGTTCTTC
>.|.|TRBV5-4|TRBJ2-1
CASSVRGAHHNEQFF
TGTGCCAGCAGCGTACGGGGGGCGCATCACAATGAGCAGTTCTTC
>few|.|TRBV7-3|TRBJ1-1
CASSSVGGPTEAFF
TGTGCCAGCAGCTCCGTGGGGGGGCCCACTGAAGCTTTCTTT
>few|.|TRBV7-9|TRBJ1-1
CASSPPRVIGEAFF
TGTGCCAGCAGCCCCCCGCGGGTAATCGGTGAAGCTTTCTTT
>.|TRBD1|TRBV19|TRBJ2-3
CASRTGGWVADTQYF
TGTGCCAGTAGAACAGGGGGCTGGGTAGCAGATACGCAGTATTTT
>.|.|TRBV7-9|TRBJ1-2
CASSLGRGPHGYTF
TGTGCCAGCAGCTTAGGGAGGGGACCCCATGGCTACACCTTC